The present T cell receptor (beta chain) was sequenced within a study of molecular identifiers for immune sequencing clone quantification. Each CDR3 protein gets one entry after TCRdb re-called the PCR reads with MiXCR. The table records some 580,000 distinct CDR3 sequences, roughly 23% of them present only once. Between the trimmed V and J ends, which lost 8 bases and 7 bases, there was a span of 21 bases. Germline loops: CDR1 LNHDA, CDR2 SQIVND (reference sequence). There are 15 residues in the CDR3. The material sequenced was naive CD8+ T cells from blood, with Jurkat cell RNA spiked in. Specified subset: FACS-sorted CD8+CD4-CCR7+CD45RA+ naive T cells. The rearrangement links TRBV19 to TRBJ1-5; tentative D call: TRBD1 (6 bases). This TCR derives from a human donor in good health. Some libraries in this study had Jurkat cell RNA spiked in. In DNA, the CDR3 is TGTGCCAGTTGTAGGGGGGGTTCGGGGTTCCAGCCCCAGCATTTT. This codes for CASCRGGSGFQPQHF.